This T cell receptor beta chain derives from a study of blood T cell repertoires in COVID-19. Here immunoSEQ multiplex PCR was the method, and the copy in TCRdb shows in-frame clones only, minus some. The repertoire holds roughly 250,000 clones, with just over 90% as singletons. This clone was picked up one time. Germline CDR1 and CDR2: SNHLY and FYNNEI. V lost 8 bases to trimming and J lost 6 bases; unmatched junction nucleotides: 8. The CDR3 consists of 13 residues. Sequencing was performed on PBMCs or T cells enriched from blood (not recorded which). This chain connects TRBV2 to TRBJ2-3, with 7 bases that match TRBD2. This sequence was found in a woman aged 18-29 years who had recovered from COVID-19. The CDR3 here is CASSGGRLDTQYF. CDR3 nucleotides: TGTGCCAGCTCTGGCGGGAGACTTGATACGCAGTATTTT.